The clone carrying this T cell receptor (beta chain) was seen many times. Per the germline V gene, CDR1 is SGHRS and CDR2 is YFSETQ. The CDR3 totals 14 residues. V dropped 0 bases and J dropped 5 bases, with 12 bases sitting between them. TCRdb re-called the 5' RACE reads through MiXCR, storing one row per CDR3 protein. This sample yields roughly 90,000 distinct CDR3 sequences, of which about 7.7% are seen a single time; around 10% belongs to the top ten. The sample comes from a study of CD8 T cells in ankylosing spondylitis. Sequencing was performed on blood, either unsorted or a sorted T cell fraction (not recorded which). V is TRBV5-1 and J is TRBJ2-7; D possibly corresponds to TRBD1 (5 bases). The sequence was collected from a male donor with ankylosing spondylitis or in good health (not recorded which). CDR3 protein: CASSLATDLDEQYF. CDR3 sequence (DNA): TGCGCCAGCAGCTTGGCGACAGACCTCGACGAGCAGTACTTC.